One and the same sample provided the 2 T cell receptor beta chains below, sequenced in a study of T cell repertoires in cytomegalovirus infection. Each CDR3 protein is one row after TCRdb ran MiXCR on the reads. This table has just over 300,000 distinct CDR3 sequences, about a sixth appearing once. The sequenced sample was PBMCs. The source of these receptors is a human donor in good health (CMV status not recorded). Some clones in this sample may be carry-over from other donors' samples.

This clonotype was detected only a few times. This chain connects TRBV6-5 to TRBJ1-1; D unresolved. This CDR3 has 13 amino acids. Between the trimmed V and J ends, which lost 2 bases and 5 bases, there was a span of 9 bases. Germline values: CDR1 MNHEY, CDR2 SVGAGI. CDR3 nucleotide sequence: TGTGCCAGCAGTTACCCCCAAGGAACTGAAGCTTTCTTT. It encodes CASSYPQGTEAFF.

The gene calls are TRBV28 and TRBJ2-7; D call uncertain. The CDR3 spans 12 residues. Between the trimmed V and J ends, which lost 6 bases and 6 bases, there was a span of 12 bases. The germline V gene encodes CDR1 MDHEN and CDR2 SYDVKM. The chain's CDR3 is CASSQDPGEQYF. The DNA for the CDR3 is TGTGCCAGCAGCCAGGACCCCGGCGAGCAGTACTTC. Using reference TRBV28 and TRBJ2-7 for the parts outside the CDR3, the full variable domain is DVKVTQSSRYLVKRTGEKVFLECVQDMDHENMFWYRQDPGLGLRLIYFSYDVKMKEKGDIPEGYSVSREKKERFSLILESASTNQTSMYLCASSQDPGEQYFGPGTRLTVT.